One sample yielded the 3 T cell receptor beta chains listed below, sequenced in a study of graft-versus-host responses after intestinal transplantation. Assay: immunoSEQ multiplex PCR; the TCRdb copy retains only in-frame clones and omits some. Among about 19,000 clones listed, roughly a third were seen once. This sample comprised alloreactive CD4+ T cells from a mixed lymphocyte reaction culture, obtained before transplantation. Specified subset: CFSE-low proliferating T cells sorted from roughly six-day pre-transplant mixed lymphocyte reaction (GvH or HvG direction). The receptors stem from a human patient who was an organ donor for intestinal transplantation.

The chain uses TRBV19 and TRBJ2-7; D call uncertain. This CDR3 is built from 14 residues. CDR1 LNHDA and CDR2 SQIVND come from the germline V gene (reference sequence). Trimming removed 1 base from V and 2 bases from J, with 9 bases in between. The DNA for the CDR3 is TGTGCCAGTAGTATAGGGACCGAAGCCTACGAGCAGTACTTC. Its translation: CASSIGTEAYEQYF.

This clone was found a few times. This chain uses TRBV4-2 with TRBJ2-3, with D tentatively TRBD1 (6 bases). This CDR3 is 14 amino acids long. The V end lost 1 base, the J end lost 6 bases, and 11 bases lay between the germline ends. Germline CDR1 and CDR2: LGHNA and YNFKEQ. CDR3 amino acids: CASSQVGGGDTQYF. The CDR3 nucleotides are TGTGCCAGCAGCCAAGTAGGGGGTGGTGATACGCAGTATTTT.

The CDR3 sequence: CASSDRDVNDEQFF. The CDR3 DNA reads TGTGCCAGCAGTGACAGGGATGTTAACGATGAGCAGTTCTTC. This chain connects TRBV6-5 to TRBJ2-1, with TRBD1 matching 7 bases. CDR1 MNHEY and CDR2 SVGAGI come from the germline V gene. The CDR3 runs to 14 residues. V dropped 5 bases and J dropped 8; count of bases not matched to a gene: 9.